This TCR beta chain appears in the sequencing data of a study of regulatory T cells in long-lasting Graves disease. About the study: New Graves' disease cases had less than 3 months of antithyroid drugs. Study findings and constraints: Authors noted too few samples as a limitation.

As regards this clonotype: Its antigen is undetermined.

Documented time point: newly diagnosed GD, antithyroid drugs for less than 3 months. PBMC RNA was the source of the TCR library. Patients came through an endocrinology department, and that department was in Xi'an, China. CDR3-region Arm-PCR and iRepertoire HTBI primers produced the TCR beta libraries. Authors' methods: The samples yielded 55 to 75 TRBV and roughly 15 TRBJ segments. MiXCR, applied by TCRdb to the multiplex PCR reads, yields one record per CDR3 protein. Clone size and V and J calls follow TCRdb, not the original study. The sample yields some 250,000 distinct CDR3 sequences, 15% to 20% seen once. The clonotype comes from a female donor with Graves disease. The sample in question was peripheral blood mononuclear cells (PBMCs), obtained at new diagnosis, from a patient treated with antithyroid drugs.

In DNA, the CDR3 is TGTGCCAGCAGCCGGACAGGAGGACGGGGCTATGGCTACACCTTC. This translates into CASSRTGGRGYGYTF. This chain connects TRBV12-3 or TRBV12-4 to TRBJ1-2; 7 nucleotides agree with TRBD1. The CDR3 sequence is 15 residues long. With V trimmed by 6 bases and J by 4 bases, 11 bases remained unmatched.